What follows describes a single T cell receptor (beta chain). Libraries were prepared by immunoSEQ multiplex PCR; TCRdb keeps only in-frame clonotypes and omits some of them. The data hold 180,000 or so clones, with around 91% observed a single time. This sample is part of a study of blood T cell repertoires in COVID-19. The trim removed 5 bases at V and 8 bases at J, leaving 7 bases unmatched. The CDR3 spans 15 residues. Germline lookup yields CDR1 SGHAT and CDR2 FQNNGV. The genes are TRBV11-2 and TRBJ2-1, with 12 bases matching TRBD2. The specimen sequenced was peripheral blood. This clonotype originated in a man between 45 and 60 years old with acute or convalescent COVID-19. Here the CDR3 reads CASSPLAGGPHEQFF. The CDR3 DNA sequence: TGTGCCAGCAGCCCGCTAGCGGGAGGGCCGCATGAGCAGTTCTTC.